This note documents a single T cell receptor beta chain sequence. This specimen belongs to a study of control samples from healthy donors and cancer patients. Libraries were prepared by immunoSEQ multiplex PCR; TCRdb keeps only in-frame clonotypes and omits some of them. The table shows roughly 73,000 clones, with approximately 80% occurring only once. From germline, CDR1 is SGHNT and CDR2 YYREEE (reference sequence). Trimming stripped 4 bases from V and 4 bases from J, with 15 bases between. CDR3 length: 15 residues. The sequenced sample was blood. This sequence originates from a man in his forties or fifties in good health. The chain carries TRBV5-4 and TRBJ2-1, with D possibly matching TRBD2 (5 bases). In DNA form, the CDR3 reads TGTGCCAGCAGCCCTCCGGGAAGTTTGTACAATGAGCAGTTCTTC. It codes for CASSPPGSLYNEQFF.